One TCR beta chain is described in this entry. The repertoire was sequenced with immunoSEQ multiplex PCR; TCRdb's copy has only in-frame clones and lacks some. There are about 170,000 clones in the sample; roughly 88% occur only once, and 12% to 15% lies in the top ten. These data are taken from a study of blood T cell repertoires in COVID-19. Self-reported history from a screening survey and questionnaire set each donor's cohort. Germline assignment: CDR1 KGHSH and CDR2 LQKENI. Trimming left V 2 bases short and J 4 bases short, with 5 bases between. The CDR3 loop spans 12 amino acids. The clonotype was recovered from a man aged 45-65 years who had recovered from COVID-19. The sample comprised PBMCs or T cells enriched from blood (not recorded which). The chain is built from TRBV18 and TRBJ1-2; D remains unclear. CDR3 nucleotides: TGTGCCAGCTCACCAACAGCCTATGGCTACACCTTC. Translation: CASSPTAYGYTF. Filled out from reference TRBV18 and TRBJ1-2, the complete variable domain reads NAGVMQNPRHLVRRRGQEARLRCSPMKGHSHVYWYRQLPEEGLKFMVYLQKENIIDESGMPKERFSAEFPKEGPSILRIQQVVRGDSAAYFCASSPTAYGYTFGSGTRLTVV.